The source of this T cell receptor (beta chain) is a study of graft-versus-host responses after intestinal transplantation. Libraries were prepared by immunoSEQ multiplex PCR; TCRdb keeps only in-frame clonotypes and omits some of them. The sample lists about 97,000 clones, about 93% occurring once. The trim removed 5 bases at V and 4 bases at J, leaving 0 bases unmatched. The germline V gene has CDR1 KGHSH and CDR2 LQKENI. CDR3 length: 13 amino acids. The source of this sequence is a human patient who received an intestinal transplant, so some T cells may come from the graft donor. The rearrangement joins TRBV18 to TRBJ2-3; 10 positions agree with TRBD2. Source: PBMCs, taken approximately 420 days after intestinal transplant. The CDR3 DNA is TGTGCCAGCTCAGGGACTAGCGCAGATACGCAGTATTTT. Translation: CASSGTSADTQYF.